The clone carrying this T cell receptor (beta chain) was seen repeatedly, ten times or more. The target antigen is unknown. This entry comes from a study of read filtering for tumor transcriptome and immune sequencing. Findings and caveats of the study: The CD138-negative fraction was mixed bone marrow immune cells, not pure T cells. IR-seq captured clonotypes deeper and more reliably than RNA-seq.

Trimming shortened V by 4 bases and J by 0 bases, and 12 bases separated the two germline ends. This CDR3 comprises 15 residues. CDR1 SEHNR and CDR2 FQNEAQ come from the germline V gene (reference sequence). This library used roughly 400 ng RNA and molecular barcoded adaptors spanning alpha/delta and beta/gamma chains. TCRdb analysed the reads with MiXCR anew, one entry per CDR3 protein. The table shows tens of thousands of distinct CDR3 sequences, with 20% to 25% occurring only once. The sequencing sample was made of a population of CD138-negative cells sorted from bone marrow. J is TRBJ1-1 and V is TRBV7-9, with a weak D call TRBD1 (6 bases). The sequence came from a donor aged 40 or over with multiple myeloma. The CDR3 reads CASSYGQRMNTEAFF. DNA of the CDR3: TGTGCCAGCAGCTACGGACAGAGAATGAACACTGAAGCTTTCTTT.